The entry below gives a single T cell receptor (beta chain) sequence along with its context. The entry originates in a study of blood T cell repertoires in COVID-19. Study context: Samples representing acute and convalescent COVID-19 were sourced from the United States, Italy and Spain. Nucleic acid was either cDNA or gDNA, and it came from T cells, B-cell-depleted T cells, or PBMCs.

Trimming pared 5 bases from V and 9 bases from J, leaving 14 bases between. This CDR3 is 14 amino acids long. The germline V gene encodes CDR1 MNHEY and CDR2 SMNVEV (reference sequence). Per the study methods: Using reference gene primer amplification, nucleated cell counts were estimated. Using immunoSEQ multiplex PCR, the repertoire was profiled, and TCRdb retains in-frame clones only, with some absent. That table furnishes V, J and clone size, whereas the DNA furnished D and trimming. There are under 150,000 clones in the sample; just over 90% occur only once, and approximately 1.7% lies in the top ten.

The sample was peripheral blood. The clonotype was recovered from a human donor with active COVID-19. The donor label of this sample is uncertain. The rearrangement uses TRBV27 and TRBJ1-6, with D perhaps TRBD1 (6 bases). The CDR3 loop reads CASSLTRTVSPLHF. DNA of the CDR3: TGTGCCAGCAGTCTTACACGGACAGTTTCACCCCTCCACTTT.